This T cell receptor (beta chain) was retrieved from a study of Ad26.COV2.S vaccination and SARS-CoV-2 variants. Overall study findings and caveats: It was reported that spike-specific CD8+ and CD4+ T cell responses were substantially broad after vaccination. Analytic work on TCR breadth and depth might have understated the full extent of total T cell responses. Recipients of vaccine and of placebo showed similar breadth of their non-spike TCR repertoires.

CDR3 length: 13 amino acids. Germline V gene data show CDR1 as MNHEY and CDR2 as SVGAGI. Trimming removed 6 bases at V and 2 bases at J, with 10 bases between. Points on this clone: The antigen remains unidentified.

Treatment in this sample: around 19 received Ad26.COV2.S at low or high dose, single or two shots; 5 received placebo; per-sample allocation not given. Collection of the samples took place on day 63 after the first injection of vaccine or placebo. An 18-55-year-old adult in Boston served as donor. Measured with immunoSEQ multiplex PCR; TCRdb has only the in-frame clones, and not every one. The sample comprises roughly 320,000 clones, about 85% of which are singletons, and 2.1% rests with the top ten. This receptor was obtained from a person between 18 and 65 years old who received the Ad26.COV2.S COVID-19 vaccine or a placebo. Source: peripheral blood, taken in a trial of Ad26.COV2.S vaccine versus placebo. The rearrangement joins TRBV6-5 to TRBJ1-2; D unresolved. CDR3 in amino acids: CASRAGRNYGYTF. CDR3 DNA sequence: TGTGCCAGCAGGGCCGGACGGAACTATGGCTACACCTTC.